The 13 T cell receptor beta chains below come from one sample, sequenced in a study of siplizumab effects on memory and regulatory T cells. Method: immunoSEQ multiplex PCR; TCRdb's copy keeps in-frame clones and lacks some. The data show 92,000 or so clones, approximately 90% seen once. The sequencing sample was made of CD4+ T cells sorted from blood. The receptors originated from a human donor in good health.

CDR3 coding DNA: TGTGCCAGCAGCTTAGCCGGGCTCAGCACAGATACGCAGTATTTT. Translating it yields CASSLAGLSTDTQYF. This chain links TRBV7-2 with TRBJ2-3; D is unclear. This CDR3 is 15 amino acids long. The germline CDR1 and CDR2 sequences are SGHTA and FQGNSA. Trimming left V 0 bases short and J 0 bases short, with 7 bases between.

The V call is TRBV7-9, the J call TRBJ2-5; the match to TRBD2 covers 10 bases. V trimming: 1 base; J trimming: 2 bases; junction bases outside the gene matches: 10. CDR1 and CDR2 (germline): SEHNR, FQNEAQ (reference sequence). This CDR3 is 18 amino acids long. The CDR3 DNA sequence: TGTGCCAGCAGCTTAGTTCTGATTAGCGGGAGGTCACAAGAGACCCAGTACTTC. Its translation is CASSLVLISGRSQETQYF.

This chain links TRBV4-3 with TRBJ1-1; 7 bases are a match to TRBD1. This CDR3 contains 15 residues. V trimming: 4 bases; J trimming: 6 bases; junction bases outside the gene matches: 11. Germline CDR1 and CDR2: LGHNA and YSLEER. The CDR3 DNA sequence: TGCGCCAGCAGCCGGACAGGTGAGGTGAATCCTGAAGCTTTCTTT. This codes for CASSRTGEVNPEAFF.

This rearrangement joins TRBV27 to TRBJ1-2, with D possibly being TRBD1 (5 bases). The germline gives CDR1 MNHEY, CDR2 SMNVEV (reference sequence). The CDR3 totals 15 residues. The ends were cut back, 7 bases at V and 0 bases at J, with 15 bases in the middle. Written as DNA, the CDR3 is TGTGCCAGCACTGCGCGGGGGGAAGCTAACTATGGCTACACCTTC. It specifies CASTARGEANYGYTF.

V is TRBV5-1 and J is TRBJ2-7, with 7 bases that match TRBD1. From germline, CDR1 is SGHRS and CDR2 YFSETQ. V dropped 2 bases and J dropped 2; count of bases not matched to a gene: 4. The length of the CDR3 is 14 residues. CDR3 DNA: TGCGCCAGCAGCTTACCGGGACAGACCTACGAGCAGTACTTC. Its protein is CASSLPGQTYEQYF.

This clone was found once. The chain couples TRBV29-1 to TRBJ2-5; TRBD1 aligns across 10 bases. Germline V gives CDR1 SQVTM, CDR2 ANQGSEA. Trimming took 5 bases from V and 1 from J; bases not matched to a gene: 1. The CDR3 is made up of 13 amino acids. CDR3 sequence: CSVRTGGQETQYF. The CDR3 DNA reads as TGCAGCGTTCGGACAGGGGGCCAAGAGACCCAGTACTTC.

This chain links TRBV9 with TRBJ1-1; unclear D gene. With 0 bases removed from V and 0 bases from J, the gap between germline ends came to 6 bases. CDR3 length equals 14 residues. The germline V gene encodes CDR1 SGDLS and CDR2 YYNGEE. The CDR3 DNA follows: TGTGCCAGCAGCGTAGAGCCCATGAACACTGAAGCTTTCTTT. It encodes CASSVEPMNTEAFF. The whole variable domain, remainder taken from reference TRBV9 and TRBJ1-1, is DSGVTQTPKHLITATGQRVTLRCSPRSGDLSVYWYQQSLDQGLQFLIQYYNGEERAKGNILERFSAQQFPDLHSELNLSSLELGDSALYFCASSVEPMNTEAFFGQGTRLTVV.

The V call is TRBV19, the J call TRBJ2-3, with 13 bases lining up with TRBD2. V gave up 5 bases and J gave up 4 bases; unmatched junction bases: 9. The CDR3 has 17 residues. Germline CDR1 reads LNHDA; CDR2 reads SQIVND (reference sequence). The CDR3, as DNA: TGTGCCAGTAGTTCCTCCAGACTAGCGGGAGGATCAGATACGCAGTATTTT. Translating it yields CASSSSRLAGGSDTQYF.

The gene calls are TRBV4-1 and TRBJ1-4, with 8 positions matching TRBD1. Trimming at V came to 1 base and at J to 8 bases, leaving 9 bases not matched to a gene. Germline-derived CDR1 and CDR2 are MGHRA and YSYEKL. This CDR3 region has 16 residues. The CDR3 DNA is TGCGCCAGCAGCCAAGCAAGACAGGGGTTGATGGAAAAACTGTTTTTT. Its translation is CASSQARQGLMEKLFF.

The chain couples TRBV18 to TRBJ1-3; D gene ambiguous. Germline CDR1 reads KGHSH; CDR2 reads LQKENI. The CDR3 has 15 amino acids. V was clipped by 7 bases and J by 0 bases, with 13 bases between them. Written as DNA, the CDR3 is TGTGCCAGCTACCCTCAGGATCTCTCTGGAAACACCATATATTTT. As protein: CASYPQDLSGNTIYF.

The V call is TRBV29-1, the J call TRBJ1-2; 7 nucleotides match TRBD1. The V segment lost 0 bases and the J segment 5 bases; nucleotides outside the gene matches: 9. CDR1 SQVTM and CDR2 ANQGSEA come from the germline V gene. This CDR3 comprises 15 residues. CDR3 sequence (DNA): TGCAGCGTTGAAGACCGGACAGGAGGCTCTTATGGCTACACCTTC. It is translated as CSVEDRTGGSYGYTF.

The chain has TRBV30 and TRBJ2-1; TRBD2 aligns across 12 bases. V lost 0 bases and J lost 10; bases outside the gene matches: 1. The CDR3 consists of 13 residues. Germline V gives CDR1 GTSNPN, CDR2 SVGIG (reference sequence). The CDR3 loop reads CAWSVLAGGEQFF. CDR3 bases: TGTGCCTGGAGTGTACTAGCGGGAGGAGAGCAGTTCTTC.

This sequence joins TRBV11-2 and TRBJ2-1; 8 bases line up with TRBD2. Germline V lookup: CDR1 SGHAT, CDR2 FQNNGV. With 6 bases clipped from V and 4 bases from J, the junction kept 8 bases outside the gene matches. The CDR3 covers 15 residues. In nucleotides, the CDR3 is TGTGCCAGCAGGCCAAGCGGGAGACGGTACAATGAGCAGTTCTTC. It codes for CASRPSGRRYNEQFF.